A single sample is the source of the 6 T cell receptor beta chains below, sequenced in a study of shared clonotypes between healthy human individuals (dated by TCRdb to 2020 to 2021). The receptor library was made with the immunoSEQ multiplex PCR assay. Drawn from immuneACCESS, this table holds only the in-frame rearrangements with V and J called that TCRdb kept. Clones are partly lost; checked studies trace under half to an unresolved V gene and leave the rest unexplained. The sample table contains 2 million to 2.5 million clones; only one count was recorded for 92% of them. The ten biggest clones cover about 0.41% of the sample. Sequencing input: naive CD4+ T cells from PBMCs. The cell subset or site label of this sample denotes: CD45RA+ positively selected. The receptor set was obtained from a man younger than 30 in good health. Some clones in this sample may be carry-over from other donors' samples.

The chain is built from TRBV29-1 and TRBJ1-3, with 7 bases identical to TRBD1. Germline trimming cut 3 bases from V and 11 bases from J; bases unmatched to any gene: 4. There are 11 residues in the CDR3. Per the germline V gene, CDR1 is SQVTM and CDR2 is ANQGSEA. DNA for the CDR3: TGCAGCGTTGAGCGACAGGGCTCCATATATTTT. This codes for CSVERQGSIYF.

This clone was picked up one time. This CDR3 reads CASSPGPRVMNTEAFF. The CDR3 nucleotides read TGCGCCAGCAGCCCGGGACCGAGGGTTATGAACACTGAAGCTTTCTTT. The chain employs TRBV5-1 and TRBJ1-1; TRBD1 is a possible D gene (5 bases). Germline CDR1 SGHRS, CDR2 YFSETQ. The V end lost 4 bases, the J end lost 0 bases, and 16 bases lay between the germline ends. CDR3 length: 16 residues.

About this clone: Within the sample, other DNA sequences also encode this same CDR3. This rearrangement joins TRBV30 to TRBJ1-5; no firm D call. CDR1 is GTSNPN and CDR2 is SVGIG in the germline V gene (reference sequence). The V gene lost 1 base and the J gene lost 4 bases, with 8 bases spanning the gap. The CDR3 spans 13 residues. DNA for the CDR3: TGTGCCTGGAGTGCGGACGGTAATCAGCCCCAGCATTTT. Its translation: CAWSADGNQPQHF.

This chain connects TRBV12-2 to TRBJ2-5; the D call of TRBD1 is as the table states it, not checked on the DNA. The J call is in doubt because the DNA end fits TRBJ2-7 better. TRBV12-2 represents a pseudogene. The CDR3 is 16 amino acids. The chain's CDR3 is CASRFTTGTHAYEQYF. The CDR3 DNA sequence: TGTGCAAGTCGCTTTACGACCGGGACACATGCCTACGAGCAGTACTTC.

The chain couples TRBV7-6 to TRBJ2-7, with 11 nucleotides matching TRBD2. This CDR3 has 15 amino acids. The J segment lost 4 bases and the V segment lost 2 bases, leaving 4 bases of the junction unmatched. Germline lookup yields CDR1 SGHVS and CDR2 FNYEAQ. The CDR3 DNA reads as TGTGCCAGCAGCTTAACTAGCGGGAGTGTATACGAGCAGTACTTC. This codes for CASSLTSGSVYEQYF.

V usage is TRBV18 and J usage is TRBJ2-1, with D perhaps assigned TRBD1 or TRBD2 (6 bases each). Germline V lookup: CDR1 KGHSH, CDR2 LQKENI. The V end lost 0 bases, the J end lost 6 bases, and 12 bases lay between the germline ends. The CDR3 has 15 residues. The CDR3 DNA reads TGTGCCAGCTCACCACCTGGCGGGACACGCAATGAGCAGTTCTTC. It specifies CASSPPGGTRNEQFF.